The 8 T cell receptor beta chains presented below share a single source sample, sequenced in a study of regulatory T cells in long-lasting Graves disease. As to time point: newly diagnosed GD, antithyroid drugs for less than 3 months. Extracted RNA from PBMCs served as the source of the TCR library. Arm-PCR of CDR3 regions and iRepertoire HTBI primers were the basis on which TCR beta libraries were built. One entry per CDR3 protein results from TCRdb running MiXCR on the multiplex PCR reads. Of roughly 520,000 distinct CDR3 sequences listed, 12% are singletons. These sequences were also reported in another study, on T cells in Graves' hyperthyroidism and ophthalmopathy.

This sample comprised peripheral blood mononuclear cells (PBMCs), obtained at new diagnosis, from a patient treated with antithyroid drugs. All receptors derive from a woman aged 30 to 39 with Graves disease.

This clonotype showed up just a few times. The chain carries TRBV19 and TRBJ2-4; no firm D call. CDR3 length: 14 amino acids. Germline V gives CDR1 LNHDA, CDR2 SQIVND (reference sequence). The germline V and J ends were trimmed by 4 bases and 0 bases, with 7 bases remaining between them. CDR3: CASSRDLAKNIQYF. The CDR3 coding sequence is TGTGCCAGTAGTAGGGATCTAGCCAAAAACATTCAGTACTTC.

This clonotype was seen repeatedly, ten times or more. The rearrangement uses TRBV12-3 or TRBV12-4 and TRBJ2-5; D not resolved. Trimming took off 1 base at V and 4 bases at J, with 13 bases between the two ends. This CDR3 is built from 15 residues. The CDR3 DNA sequence: TGTGCCAGCAGTTTAGTAGTGGAAAAGGGAGAGACCCAGTACTTC. This sequence encodes CASSLVVEKGETQYF.

The genes are TRBV12-3 or TRBV12-4 and TRBJ1-5, with a possible D match to TRBD1 (5 bases). V lost 8 bases and J lost 9, with 14 bases in between. The CDR3 contains 12 residues. The CDR3 region has the DNA TGTGCCAGCGCTGGGGGTATGGGGCCCCAGCATTTT. It is translated as CASAGGMGPQHF.

This clonotype was observed a handful of times. The rearrangement links TRBV9 to TRBJ2-1; no clear D gene. The CDR3 covers 16 residues. Trimming took 4 bases from V and 0 from J, leaving 14 bases between them. CDR1 is SGDLS, CDR2 YYNGEE, per germline. This chain's CDR3 is CASSPRLSSSYNEQFF. In nucleotides, the CDR3 is TGTGCCAGCAGCCCTCGACTCAGCAGCTCCTACAATGAGCAGTTCTTC.

This clonotype was found many times. The chain combines TRBV9 with TRBJ1-1; weak D call: TRBD1 (5 bases). CDR3 length: 15 residues. Germline CDR1 reads SGDLS; CDR2 reads YYNGEE. Trimming pared 4 bases from V and 1 base from J, leaving 14 bases between. CDR3 loop: CASSPQGLPNTEAFF. CDR3 DNA: TGTGCCAGCAGCCCCCAGGGACTTCCGAACACTGAAGCTTTCTTT.

This clonotype has a count of ten or more. The V and J genes are TRBV12-3 or TRBV12-4 and TRBJ2-1, with TRBD2 identical over 8 bases. J was trimmed by 4 bases and V by 8 bases; bases with no gene match: 13. The CDR3 has 16 residues. The CDR3 region has the DNA TGTGCCAGCTCCAAGCTCCTAGCGGGTAGATACAATGAGCAGTTCTTC. Translated, it gives CASSKLLAGRYNEQFF.

This clonotype has a count of ten or more. The chain employs TRBV13 and TRBJ2-3; 10 nucleotides align to TRBD2. Unmatched junction bases numbered 4, after V lost 3 bases and J lost 4 bases. The CDR3 runs 15 residues. CDR1 and CDR2 from the germline V gene are PRHDT and FYEKMQ (reference sequence). CDR3 DNA sequence: TGTGCCAGCAGCTTGCTAGCGGGAGCTTCAGATACGCAGTATTTT. Protein: CASSLLAGASDTQYF.

This clonotype was detected a few times. The chain recombines TRBV13 with TRBJ2-3; D gene unclear. CDR1 and CDR2 (germline): PRHDT, FYEKMQ (reference sequence). The CDR3 is 15 amino acids. V lost 2 bases, J lost 2 bases, and 11 bases lay in between. CDR3 region: CASSLTLDPTDTQYF. CDR3 nucleotide sequence: TGTGCCAGCAGCTTAACATTAGACCCCACAGATACGCAGTATTTT. The full variable domain, with the rest looked up from reference TRBV13 and TRBJ2-3, is AAGVIQSPRHLIKEKRETATLKCYPIPRHDTVYWYQQGPGQDPQFLISFYEKMQSDKGSIPDRFSAQQFSDYHSELNMSSLELGDSALYFCASSLTLDPTDTQYFGPGTRLTVL.